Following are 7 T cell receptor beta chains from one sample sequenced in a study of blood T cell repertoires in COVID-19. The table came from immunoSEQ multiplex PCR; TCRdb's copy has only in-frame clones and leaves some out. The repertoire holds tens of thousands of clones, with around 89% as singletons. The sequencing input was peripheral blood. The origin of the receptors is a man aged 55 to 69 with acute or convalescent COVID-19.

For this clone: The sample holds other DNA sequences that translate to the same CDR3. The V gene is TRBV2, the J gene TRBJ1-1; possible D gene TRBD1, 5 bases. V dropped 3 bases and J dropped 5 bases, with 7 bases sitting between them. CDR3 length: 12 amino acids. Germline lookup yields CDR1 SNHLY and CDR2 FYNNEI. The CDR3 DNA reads TGTGCCAGCAGTGACAGGGTAACTGAAGCTTTCTTT. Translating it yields CASSDRVTEAFF.

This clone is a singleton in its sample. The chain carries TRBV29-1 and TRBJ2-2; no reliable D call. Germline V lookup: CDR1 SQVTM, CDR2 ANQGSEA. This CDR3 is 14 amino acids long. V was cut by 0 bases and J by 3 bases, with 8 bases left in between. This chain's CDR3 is CSVEDQSDTGELFF. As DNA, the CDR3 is TGCAGCGTTGAAGATCAAAGCGACACCGGGGAGCTGTTTTTT.

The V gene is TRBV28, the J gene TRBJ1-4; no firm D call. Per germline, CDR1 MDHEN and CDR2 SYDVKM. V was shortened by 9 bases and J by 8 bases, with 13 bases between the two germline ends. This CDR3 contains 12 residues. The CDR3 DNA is TGTGCCAGTCAGCCAACTAGGGAAAAACTGTTTTTT. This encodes CASQPTREKLFF.

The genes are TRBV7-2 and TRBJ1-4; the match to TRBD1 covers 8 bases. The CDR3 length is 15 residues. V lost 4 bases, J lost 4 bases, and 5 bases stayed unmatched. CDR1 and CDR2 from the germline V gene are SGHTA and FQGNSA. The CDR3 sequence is CASSSQGQVNEKLFF. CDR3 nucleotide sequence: TGTGCCAGCAGCTCGCAGGGACAGGTTAATGAAAAACTGTTTTTT.

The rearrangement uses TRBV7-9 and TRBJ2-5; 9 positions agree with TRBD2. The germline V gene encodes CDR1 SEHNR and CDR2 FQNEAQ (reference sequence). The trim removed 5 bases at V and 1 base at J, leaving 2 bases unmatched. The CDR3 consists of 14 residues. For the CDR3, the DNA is TGTGCCAGCAGCCTGACTAGCGGCCAAGAGACCCAGTACTTC. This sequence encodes CASSLTSGQETQYF.

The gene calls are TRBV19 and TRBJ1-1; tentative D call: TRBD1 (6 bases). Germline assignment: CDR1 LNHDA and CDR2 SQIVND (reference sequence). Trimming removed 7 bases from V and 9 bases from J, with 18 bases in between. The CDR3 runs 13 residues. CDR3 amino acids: CASTIGAGAQAFF. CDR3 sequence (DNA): TGTGCCAGTACCATAGGGGCAGGGGCACAAGCTTTCTTT.

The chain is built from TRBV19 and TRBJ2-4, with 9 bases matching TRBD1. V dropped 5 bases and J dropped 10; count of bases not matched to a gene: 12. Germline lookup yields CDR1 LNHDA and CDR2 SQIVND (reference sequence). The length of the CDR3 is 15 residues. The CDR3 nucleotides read TGTGCCAGTAGTTCGACAGGGGGGCGAGGAGGGATTCAGTACTTC. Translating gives CASSSTGGRGGIQYF.